This TCR beta chain appears in the sequencing data of a study of naive and memory T cell subsets. This clonotype has more than one count but fewer than ten. The library had UMIs added by 3' ligation of an oligonucleotide to TCR cDNA. The SP2 primer and nested alpha and beta constant region primers amplified ligated cDNA in four rounds. TCRdb re-analysed the 5' RACE reads in MiXCR, keeping a single row per CDR3 protein. The sample contains tens of thousands of distinct CDR3 sequences, roughly 7% of which appear only once. This sequence was found in a male donor in good health.

CDR3 DNA: TGCAGCGTTGAAGGGGACGGAGGAACCTACGAGCAGTACTTC. Translation gives CSVEGDGGTYEQYF. The chain combines TRBV29-1 with TRBJ2-7, with D possibly called TRBD1 or TRBD2 (5 bases each). Germline CDR1 SQVTM, CDR2 ANQGSEA. The V gene lost 1 base and the J gene lost 2 bases, with 12 bases spanning the gap. CDR3 length equals 14 residues.